The rows below give T cell receptor beta chains drawn from one sample of a study of control samples from healthy donors and cancer patients. Repertoires were generated with immunoSEQ multiplex PCR, while TCRdb's copy carries only in-frame clones and drops some. Of approximately 86,000 clones detected, around 86% appear once; the ten largest clones hold around 21%. The sequenced material came from blood. All receptors come from a young man in good health. The CDR3 runs from the conserved cysteine through the conserved F or W. D genes are given only for firm matches. Clone size is stated in some rows and not others, as once, few, many or a class when expanded.

CDR3: CASSERGRGSPLHF; DNA: TGTGCCAGCAGTGAACGGGGGCGAGGGTCACCCCTCCACTTT; J: TRBJ1-6; D: -; size: few; V: TRBV25-1
CDR3: CSVEEVGSSSYEQYF; DNA: TGCAGCGTTGAGGAGGTAGGCAGCAGCTCCTACGAGCAGTACTTC; J: TRBJ2-7; D: -; size: -; V: TRBV29-1
CDR3: CASSLTSVIGVAGELFF; DNA: TGTGCCAGCAGCTTAACTAGCGTGATAGGCGTTGCCGGGGAGCTGTTTTTT; J: TRBJ2-2; D: TRBD2; size: -; V: TRBV7-2
CDR3: CASSEKRSSETQYF; DNA: TGTGCCAGCAGTGAAAAGCGGAGTAGCGAGACCCAGTACTTC; J: TRBJ2-5; D: -; size: -; V: TRBV2
CDR3: CASSRPGGPWNEQFF; DNA: TGTGCCAGCAGCCGCCCGGGGGGGCCGTGGAATGAGCAGTTCTTC; J: TRBJ2-1; D: TRBD2; size: once; V: TRBV3-1/TRBV3-2
CDR3: CASSSVAGGTYEQYF; DNA: TGTGCCAGCAGCTCCGTAGCGGGGGGAACCTACGAGCAGTACTTC; J: TRBJ2-7; D: TRBD2; size: -; V: TRBV9
CDR3: CASTGQGATQEQYF; DNA: TGTGCCAGTACCGGACAGGGGGCCACGCAGGAGCAGTACTTC; J: TRBJ2-7; D: TRBD1; size: -; V: TRBV2
CDR3: CASSGTRSTDTQYF; DNA: TGTGCCAGCAGCGGGACACGCAGCACAGATACGCAGTATTTT; J: TRBJ2-3; D: -; size: -; V: TRBV5-5
CDR3: CATRGQGRGYTF; DNA: TGTGCCACTAGAGGACAGGGCCGAGGCTACACCTTC; J: TRBJ1-2; D: TRBD1; size: few; V: TRBV24-1
CDR3: CASSPSVDEQYF; DNA: TGTGCCAGCTCACCGAGTGTGGACGAGCAGTACTTC; J: TRBJ2-7; D: -; size: -; V: TRBV18
CDR3: CASTAVGGSREQYF; DNA: TGTGCCAGCACCGCGGTAGGGGGCTCGAGGGAGCAGTACTTC; J: TRBJ2-7; D: TRBD1; size: -; V: TRBV28
CDR3: CASIERGAYEQYF; DNA: TGTGCCAGCATTGAGCGGGGGGCCTACGAGCAGTACTTC; J: TRBJ2-7; D: TRBD2; size: -; V: TRBV28
CDR3: CAWRLLNTEAFF; DNA: TGTGCCTGGAGGTTGTTGAACACTGAAGCTTTCTTT; J: TRBJ1-1; D: -; size: -; V: TRBV30
CDR3: CASSDAGGGGGELFF; DNA: TGTGCCAGCAGTGACGCAGGGGGCGGTGGCGGGGAGCTGTTTTTT; J: TRBJ2-2; D: TRBD1; size: -; V: TRBV28
CDR3: CASVSGGLDYGYTF; DNA: TGTGCCAGTGTGAGTGGAGGGTTAGACTATGGCTACACCTTC; J: TRBJ1-2; D: -; size: -; V: TRBV19
CDR3: CASSQGPLGSLHNYGYTF; DNA: TGTGCCAGCAGCCAAGGACCCCTTGGAAGCCTCCATAACTATGGCTACACCTTC; J: TRBJ1-2; D: -; size: -; V: TRBV4-2
CDR3: CASSLLTGGYTGELFF; DNA: TGTGCCAGCAGTTTGCTGACAGGGGGCTATACCGGGGAGCTGTTTTTT; J: TRBJ2-2; D: TRBD1; size: -; V: TRBV27
CDR3: CASRRQDSNQPQHF; DNA: TGTGCCAGCCGACGACAGGACAGCAATCAGCCCCAGCATTTT; J: TRBJ1-5; D: -; size: -; V: TRBV21-1
CDR3: CASSVDWDRGLGEQFF; DNA: TGTGCCAGCAGCGTAGATTGGGACAGGGGGCTTGGTGAGCAGTTCTTC; J: TRBJ2-1; D: TRBD1; size: -; V: TRBV9
CDR3: CASSPRTGPNTEAFF; DNA: TGTGCCAGCAGCCCCCGGACAGGGCCAAACACTGAAGCTTTCTTT; J: TRBJ1-1; D: TRBD1; size: -; V: TRBV3-1/TRBV3-2
CDR3: CASSLFLGQGWADTQYF; DNA: TGTGCCAGCAGCTTGTTTTTGGGACAGGGATGGGCAGATACGCAGTATTTT; J: TRBJ2-3; D: TRBD1; size: -; V: TRBV5-8
CDR3: CASSYSGTREDTQYF; DNA: TGTGCCAGCAGTTACTCCGGGACTCGGGAAGATACGCAGTATTTT; J: TRBJ2-3; D: -; size: -; V: TRBV6-5
CDR3: CASTGQGVREETQYF; DNA: TGCGCCAGCACGGGACAGGGGGTAAGGGAAGAGACCCAGTACTTC; J: TRBJ2-5; D: TRBD1; size: -; V: TRBV4-1
CDR3: CASSRDRRTDTQYF; DNA: TGTGCCAGCAGTCGGGACAGACGCACAGATACGCAGTATTTT; J: TRBJ2-3; D: TRBD1; size: -; V: TRBV3-1/TRBV3-2
CDR3: CASTPGTATNYGYTF; DNA: TGTGCCAGTACCCCTGGGACCGCTACTAACTATGGCTACACCTTC; J: TRBJ1-2; D: -; size: few; V: TRBV19
CDR3: CASSYGVAGDTGELFF; DNA: TGTGCCAGCAGTTACGGGGTAGCGGGGGACACCGGGGAGCTGTTTTTT; J: TRBJ2-2; D: TRBD2; size: -; V: TRBV6-6
CDR3: CASSPRDRGGTTNEKLFF; DNA: TGTGCCAGCAGCCCCCGGGACAGGGGGGGCACAACTAATGAAAAACTGTTTTTT; J: TRBJ1-4; D: TRBD1; size: -; V: TRBV7-9
CDR3: CASSVLAKGEQFF; DNA: TGTGCCAGCAGTGTACTAGCTAAGGGAGAGCAGTTCTTC; J: TRBJ2-1; D: -; size: -; V: TRBV2
CDR3: CASRPHGGSNEQFF; DNA: TGTGCCAGCCGGCCCCACGGGGGGTCGAATGAGCAGTTCTTC; J: TRBJ2-1; D: TRBD2; size: once; V: TRBV27
CDR3: CASSQGDGGGYGYTF; DNA: TGTGCCAGCAGCCAGGGGGACGGCGGGGGCTATGGCTACACCTTC; J: TRBJ1-2; D: -; size: -; V: TRBV4-2
CDR3: CASSTYRDRGSPLHF; DNA: TGTGCCAGTAGTACATACCGGGACAGGGGTTCACCCCTCCACTTT; J: TRBJ1-6; D: TRBD1; size: -; V: TRBV19
CDR3: CASSETNRETQYF; DNA: TGTGCCAGCAGTGAGACGAACAGAGAGACCCAGTACTTC; J: TRBJ2-5; D: -; size: -; V: TRBV25-1
CDR3: CASSEVVYSGGSSNEQFF; DNA: TGTGCCAGCAGTGAAGTTGTTTATAGCGGGGGGTCTAGCAATGAGCAGTTCTTC; J: TRBJ2-1; D: TRBD2; size: -; V: TRBV6-1
CDR3: CASSDSLAKNIQYF; DNA: TGCGCCAGCAGTGACTCCCTAGCCAAAAACATTCAGTACTTC; J: TRBJ2-4; D: -; size: -; V: TRBV10-1
CDR3: CASSIRPPGGYTF; DNA: TGTGCCAGTAGTATCCGACCCCCTGGTGGCTACACCTTC; J: TRBJ1-2; D: -; size: -; V: TRBV19
CDR3: CASSEGLRVDTQYF; DNA: TGTGCCAGCAGTGAAGGTCTAAGGGTGGATACGCAGTATTTT; J: TRBJ2-3; D: -; size: -; V: TRBV2